Sequencing of this T cell receptor beta chain was carried out in a study of blood T cell dynamics during melanoma immunotherapy. Study as a whole: First-line therapy was either pembrolizumab or nivolumab with ipilimumab for metastatic melanoma.

This sample's time point: week 3, after first cycle of checkpoint inhibitor. Prior systemic cancer therapy, immunosuppressant use and other active malignancies excluded patients. The assay received all extracted DNA from sorted CD8+ subsets. TCRdb's copy holds only in-frame clones and misses some; the assay was immunoSEQ multiplex PCR. The sample lists about 16,000 clones, approximately 94% seen once, with about 0.2% in the top ten. Germline V gene data show CDR1 as SGHRS and CDR2 as YFSETQ. V trimming: 4 bases; J trimming: 4 bases; junction bases outside the gene matches: 7. This CDR3 comprises 15 residues.

This clonotype was obtained from a human donor with melanoma. The source was effector memory CD8+ T cells from blood, collected from a patient treated with checkpoint blockade. This sequence joins TRBV5-1 and TRBJ1-2, with 10 bases that match TRBD1. The CDR3, as DNA: TGCGCCAGCAGCGAATCCGGGACAGGGGTCTATGGCTACACCTTC. Translation gives CASSESGTGVYGYTF.